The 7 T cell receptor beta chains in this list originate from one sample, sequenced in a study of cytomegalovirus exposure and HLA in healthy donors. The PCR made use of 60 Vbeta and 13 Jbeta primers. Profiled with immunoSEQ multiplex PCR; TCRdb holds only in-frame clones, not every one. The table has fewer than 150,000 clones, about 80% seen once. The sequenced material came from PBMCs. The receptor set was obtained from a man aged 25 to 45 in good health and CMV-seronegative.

The CDR3 is CASSEPGQGNTIYF. The CDR3 DNA reads TGTGCCAGCAGTGAACCGGGACAGGGAAACACCATATATTTT. The V and J genes are TRBV6-1 and TRBJ1-3; 7 positions agree with TRBD1. Trimming took 2 bases from V and 4 from J; bases not matched to a gene: 2. This CDR3 is 14 amino acids long. From germline, CDR1 is MNHNS and CDR2 SASEGT.

In DNA form, the CDR3 reads TGTGCCAGCACAGGATGGACAGGGGGCACCTACGAGCAGTACTTC. The encoded protein is CASTGWTGGTYEQYF. The chain carries TRBV7-8 and TRBJ2-7; 11 nucleotides agree with TRBD1. Unmatched junction bases numbered 7, after V lost 7 bases and J lost 2 bases. Germline V gene lookup returns CDR1 SGHVS and CDR2 FQNEAQ. CDR3 length: 15 amino acids.

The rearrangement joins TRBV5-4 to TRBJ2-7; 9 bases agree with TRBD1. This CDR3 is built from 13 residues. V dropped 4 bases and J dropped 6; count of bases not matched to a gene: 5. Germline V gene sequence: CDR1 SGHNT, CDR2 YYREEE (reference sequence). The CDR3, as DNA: TGTGCCAGCAGCCGGACGGGACAGGGCGAGCAGTACTTC. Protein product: CASSRTGQGEQYF.

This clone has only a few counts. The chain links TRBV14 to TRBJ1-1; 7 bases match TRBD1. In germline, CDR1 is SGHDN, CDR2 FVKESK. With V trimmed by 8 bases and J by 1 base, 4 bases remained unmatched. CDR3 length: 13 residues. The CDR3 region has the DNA TGTGCCAGCTCAAGGACAGGGAACACTGAAGCTTTCTTT. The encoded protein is CASSRTGNTEAFF.

This chain's CDR3 is CASSIESSGNTIYF. Here the CDR3 DNA reads TGTGCCAGTAGTATCGAGAGCTCTGGAAACACCATATATTTT. V gene TRBV19 combines with J gene TRBJ1-3; D is uncertain. Trimming took 3 bases from V and 0 from J, leaving 6 bases between them. CDR1 is LNHDA, CDR2 SQIVND, per germline (reference sequence). CDR3 size: 14 residues.

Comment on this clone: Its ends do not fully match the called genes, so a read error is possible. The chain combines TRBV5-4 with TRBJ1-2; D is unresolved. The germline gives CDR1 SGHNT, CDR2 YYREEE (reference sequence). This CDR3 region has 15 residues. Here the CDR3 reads CASSLGLGDYGGYPF. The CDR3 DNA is TGTGCCAGCAGCTTGGGGCTAGGAGACTATGGCGGCTACCCCTTC.

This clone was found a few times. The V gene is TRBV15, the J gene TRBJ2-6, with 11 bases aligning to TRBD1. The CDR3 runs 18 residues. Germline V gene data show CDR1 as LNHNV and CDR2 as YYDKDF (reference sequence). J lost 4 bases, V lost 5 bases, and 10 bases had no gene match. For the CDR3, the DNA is TGTGCCACCAGCCCACTTGGGGGACAGGGGGACGGGGCCAACGTCCTGACTTTC. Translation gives CATSPLGGQGDGANVLTF.